This note documents a single TCR beta chain sequence. This clonotype was picked up many times. There is no known antigen for this receptor. One base away there is no much larger clone; base qualities are not given. The sample comes from a study of regulatory T cells in long-lasting Graves disease (dated by TCRdb to the early 2020s). In terms of the full investigation: Persistent Graves' disease meant more than 5 years of antithyroid drug treatment with TSH receptor autoantibodies that stayed positive. Antithyroid drugs had been taken for approximately ten years on average by persistent Graves' disease patients in the clinical cohort. The study took place in China and was registered as a clinical trial. Peripheral blood TCR sequencing and RNA sequencing compared persistent Graves' disease patients with newly diagnosed Graves' disease patients. A total of approximately 35 samples underwent TCR sequencing: some 13 from persistent and 20 from newly diagnosed Graves' disease patients.

Broad study findings and their caveats: Sequencing and analysis were restricted to the TCR beta chain. Persistent patients shared more public clonotypes among themselves (around 2,800) than newly diagnosed patients did (more than 950). Compared with newly diagnosed patients, persistent Graves' disease patients had lower TCR Shannon entropy and fewer highly expanded clones, which suggests clonal expansion. Peripheral blood alone was examined, since thyroid tissue, which constituted the primary lesion, could not be accessed. The authors acknowledged the small sample size as a limitation that may reduce accuracy.

Receptor libraries were prepared by multiplex PCR. Data came from an Illumina HiSeq 4000. To build TCR beta libraries, CDR3 regions were amplified by Arm-PCR using iRepertoire HTBI primers. Before sequencing, the PCR products underwent gel purification. On the study's bioinformatics: A total of around 59 TRBV and under 15 TRBJ segments were identified across samples and were used for gene usage analysis of CDR3 amino acid clonotypes. COPE and FqMerger were used to merge filtered high-quality paired reads into contigs. BLAST was used to align contigs to IMGT TRBV, TRBD and TRBJ reference genes, with CDR3 defined following IMGT. Highly expanded clones were defined as clonotypes with a frequency above 0.1%. Shannon entropy was used to measure repertoire diversity, and the Gini coefficient was used to measure V-J evenness. A clonotype found in more than one individual was treated as public. TCRdb reprocessing: public reads trimmed at Q25 with fastp, clones called with MiXCR, in-frame beta chains kept. Entries that share a CDR3 protein sequence are merged under the most common genes and DNA. The V and J calls reflect TCRdb's pipeline rather than the authors' work. For this sample the table gives fewer than 400,000 distinct CDR3 sequences, of which roughly 20% were detected only once. The ten most abundant clones make up less than 25% of the sample.

The label giving this sample's time point can be read as: persistent/refractory GD, antithyroid drugs over 5 years with positive TRAb. For both TCR sequencing and RNA sequencing, RNA was extracted from PBMCs in TRIzol. The diagnosis of Graves' disease followed American Thyroid Association guidelines. The patients came from an endocrinology department in Xi'an, China. From each patient, about 9 milliliters of peripheral blood was collected into an EDTA anticoagulant tube. PBMCs were isolated by Ficoll Paque Plus density gradient separation without further T cell sorting. RNA quality was checked with an Agilent 2100 Bioanalyzer and agarose gel, and concentration with a NanoDrop 2000. This TCR was recovered from a female donor with Graves disease. The sample in question was peripheral blood mononuclear cells (PBMCs), obtained when the disease was refractory, from a patient treated with antithyroid drugs.

The nucleotides are TGTGCTAGTGGTCCTGGCGGGAGGCAGGTAGGATATGGCAATCAGCCCCAGCATTTT. Translated, it reads CASGPGGRQVGYGNQPQHF. In this chain, TRBV12-5 is recombined with TRBJ1-5; the D gene identity is not certain. Counted from cysteine to phenylalanine, this CDR3 has 19 amino acids. Just the 57-base CDR3 DNA is kept, in frame starting at base 1. V drops 5 bases and J drops 2 bases, leaving 25 bases in between. Per the germline V gene, LGHNT is the CDR1 and FRNRAP is the CDR2.